Listed here are 10 T cell receptor beta chains from one sample, sequenced in a study of blood T cell repertoires in COVID-19. Libraries were prepared by immunoSEQ multiplex PCR; TCRdb keeps only in-frame clonotypes and omits some of them. The data show about 150,000 clones, with about nine tenths seen just once and about 4.1% held by the top ten. The sequencing input was PBMCs or T cells enriched from blood (not recorded which). The receptors derive from a woman in her 40s who had been exposed to COVID-19.

This sequence joins TRBV12-5 and TRBJ2-7, with D tentatively TRBD1 (5 bases). The germline CDR1 and CDR2 sequences are LGHNT and FRNRAP. The V end lost 7 bases, the J end lost 0 bases, and 10 bases lay between the germline ends. The CDR3 contains 13 residues. DNA of the CDR3: TGTGCTAGTGCCGGACACTACTCCTACGAGCAGTACTTC. Its translation: CASAGHYSYEQYF.

V and J are TRBV4-3 and TRBJ1-2; 10 positions agree with TRBD1. CDR3 length: 14 residues. The trim removed 3 bases at V and 5 bases at J, leaving 3 bases unmatched. CDR1 and CDR2 (germline): LGHNA, YSLEER. The DNA of the CDR3 is TGCGCCAGCAGCCACGGACAGGGGGGGTATGGCTACACCTTC. It is translated as CASSHGQGGYGYTF.

This clone was seen a single time. V usage is TRBV10-3 and J usage is TRBJ2-3; 7 bases align to TRBD2. Germline assignment: CDR1 ENHRY and CDR2 SYGVKD. This CDR3 contains 15 residues. V lost 4 bases, J lost 0 bases, and 4 bases stayed unmatched. DNA for the CDR3: TGTGCCATCAGTGGGACTAGAACTAGCACAGATACGCAGTATTTT. This sequence encodes CAISGTRTSTDTQYF.

This sequence joins TRBV4-1 and TRBJ1-3; 7 bases map to TRBD1. Germline loops: CDR1 MGHRA, CDR2 YSYEKL. The CDR3 contains 16 residues. V was pared by 3 bases and J by 0 bases, with 5 bases of the junction left unmatched. The CDR3 sequence is CASSQVDRVSGNTIYF. The DNA for the CDR3 is TGCGCCAGCAGCCAGGTCGACAGGGTCTCTGGAAACACCATATATTTT.

This rearrangement joins TRBV7-9 to TRBJ1-5; no firm D call. The CDR3 extends over 14 amino acids. In germline, CDR1 is SEHNR, CDR2 FQNEAQ (reference sequence). Trimming pared 5 bases from V and 7 bases from J, leaving 15 bases between. CDR3 loop: CASSPDILRQPQHF. The CDR3 region has the DNA TGTGCCAGCAGCCCCGACATTCTCCGACAGCCCCAGCATTTT.

The chain has TRBV5-1 and TRBJ2-5; perhaps TRBD2 as D (5 bases). The CDR3 has 14 amino acids. V was clipped by 0 bases and J by 1 base, with 7 bases between them. CDR1 and CDR2 (germline): SGHRS, YFSETQ. CDR3: CASSLGRGQETQYF. For the CDR3, the DNA is TGCGCCAGCAGCTTGGGTCGGGGCCAAGAGACCCAGTACTTC.

The chain combines TRBV5-1 with TRBJ1-5; D gene uncertain. CDR3 length: 13 amino acids. Germline assignment: CDR1 SGHRS and CDR2 YFSETQ. The V end lost 0 bases, the J end lost 10 bases, and 11 bases lay between the germline ends. The CDR3 nucleotides read TGCGCCAGCAGCTTGGCGGCGGAGCAACCCCAGCATTTT. Translation gives CASSLAAEQPQHF.

The V and J genes are TRBV2 and TRBJ1-5; 8 nucleotides align to TRBD1. This CDR3 has 14 residues. The trim removed 6 bases at V and 0 bases at J, leaving 1 base unmatched. Germline CDR1 is SNHLY and CDR2 is FYNNEI. The CDR3 region is CASRDRASNQPQHF. The CDR3 region has the DNA TGTGCCAGCAGGGACAGGGCTAGCAATCAGCCCCAGCATTTT.

CDR3: CASSKASRRVEKLFF. Written as DNA, the CDR3 is TGTGCCAGCAGCAAAGCATCCAGGCGGGTTGAAAAACTGTTTTTT. This chain connects TRBV21-1 to TRBJ1-4. TRBV21-1 is given as a pseudogene. This CDR3 comprises 15 residues.

This clone was detected only once. This sequence joins TRBV5-1 and TRBJ1-1; TRBD1 matches 10 bases. The CDR3 has 14 amino acids. Trimming took 5 bases from V and 4 from J; bases not matched to a gene: 5. From germline, CDR1 is SGHRS and CDR2 YFSETQ. The DNA of the CDR3 is TGCGCCAGCAGATCCGGGACAGGGGCCACTGAAGCTTTCTTT. This translates into CASRSGTGATEAFF.